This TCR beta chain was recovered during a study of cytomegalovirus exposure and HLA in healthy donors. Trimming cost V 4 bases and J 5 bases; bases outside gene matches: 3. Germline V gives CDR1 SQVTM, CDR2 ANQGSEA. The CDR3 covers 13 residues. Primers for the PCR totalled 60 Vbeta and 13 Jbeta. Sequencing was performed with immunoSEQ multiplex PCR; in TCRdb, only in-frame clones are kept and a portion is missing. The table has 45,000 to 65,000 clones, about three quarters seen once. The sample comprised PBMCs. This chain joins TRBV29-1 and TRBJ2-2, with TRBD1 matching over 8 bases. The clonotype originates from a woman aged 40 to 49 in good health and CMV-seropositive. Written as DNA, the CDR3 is TGCAGCGTTGGGACAGGGACAACCGGGGAGCTGTTTTTT. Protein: CSVGTGTTGELFF.